A selection of T cell receptor beta chains follows, all from one sample in a study of T cells expressing NK-cell markers. TCRdb derives one entry per CDR3 protein from the 5' RACE reads, leaving out DNA. The table lists about 260,000 distinct CDR3 sequences. Sequenced input: blood T cells: a sorted CD56 or NKG2C T cell subset, CD4+ or CD8+ T cells, or bulk PBMC T cells (not recorded which). All receptors come from a woman between 18 and 70 years old in good health. The CDR3 runs from the conserved cysteine through the conserved F or W.

j_call v_call cdr3_aa
TRBJ1-5 TRBV12-3/TRBV12-4 CASSFGPGRYSNQPQHF
TRBJ2-1 TRBV9 CASSVGGSYNEQFF
TRBJ2-7 TRBV18 CASSPKGLAGGSAYEQYF
TRBJ1-2 TRBV11-2 CASSYGGNYGYTF
TRBJ1-1 TRBV19 CASNPGTEAFF
TRBJ1-1 TRBV30 CAWSVRDRRRAEAFF
TRBJ2-6 TRBV11-2 CASSLSSQGRSGANVLTF
TRBJ2-1 TRBV18 CASSKGQASVNEQFF
TRBJ2-3 TRBV7-2 CASSLGGYTDTQYF
TRBJ2-2 TRBV7-7 CASSLGPLTGELFF